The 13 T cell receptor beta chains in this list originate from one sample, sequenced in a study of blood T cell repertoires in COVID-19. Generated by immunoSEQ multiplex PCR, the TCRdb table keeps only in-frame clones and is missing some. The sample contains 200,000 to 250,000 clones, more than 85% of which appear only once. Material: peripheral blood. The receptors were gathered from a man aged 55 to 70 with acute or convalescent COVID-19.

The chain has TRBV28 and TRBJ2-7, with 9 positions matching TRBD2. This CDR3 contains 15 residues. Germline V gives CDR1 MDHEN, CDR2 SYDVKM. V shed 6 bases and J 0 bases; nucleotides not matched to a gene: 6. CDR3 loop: CASRTSGGLSYEQYF. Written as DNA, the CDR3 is TGTGCCAGCAGGACCAGCGGGGGGCTCTCCTACGAGCAGTACTTC.

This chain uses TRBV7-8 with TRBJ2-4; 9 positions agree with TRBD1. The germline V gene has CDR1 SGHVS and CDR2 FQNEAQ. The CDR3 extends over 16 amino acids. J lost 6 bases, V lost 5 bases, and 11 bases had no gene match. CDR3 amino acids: CASSPITQGARNIQYF. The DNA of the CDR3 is TGTGCCAGCAGCCCGATTACACAGGGGGCGCGAAACATTCAGTACTTC.

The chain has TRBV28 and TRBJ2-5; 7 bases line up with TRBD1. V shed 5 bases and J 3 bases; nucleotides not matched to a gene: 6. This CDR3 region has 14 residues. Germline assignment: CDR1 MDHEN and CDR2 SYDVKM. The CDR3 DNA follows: TGTGCCAGCAGTCCTCGGGACAGAGAAGAGACCCAGTACTTC. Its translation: CASSPRDREETQYF.

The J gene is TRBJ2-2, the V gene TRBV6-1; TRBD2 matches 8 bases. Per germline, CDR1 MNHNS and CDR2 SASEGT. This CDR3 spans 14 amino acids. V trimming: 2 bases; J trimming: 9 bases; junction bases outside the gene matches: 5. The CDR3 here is CASSESGGRWELFF. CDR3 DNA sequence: TGTGCCAGCAGTGAAAGCGGGGGCCGGTGGGAGCTGTTTTTT.

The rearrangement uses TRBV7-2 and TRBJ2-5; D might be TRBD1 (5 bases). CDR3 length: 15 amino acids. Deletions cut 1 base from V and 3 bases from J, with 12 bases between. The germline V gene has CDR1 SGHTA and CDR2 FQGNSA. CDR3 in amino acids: CASSLVYPGKETQYF. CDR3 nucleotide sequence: TGTGCCAGCAGCTTAGTTTACCCAGGGAAAGAGACCCAGTACTTC.

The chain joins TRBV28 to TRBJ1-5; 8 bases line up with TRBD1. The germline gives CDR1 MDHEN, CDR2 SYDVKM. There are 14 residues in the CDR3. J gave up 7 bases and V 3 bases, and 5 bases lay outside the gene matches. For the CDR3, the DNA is TGTGCCAGCAGTTTCAGGGGGCCAGGCCAGCCCCAGCATTTT. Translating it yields CASSFRGPGQPQHF.

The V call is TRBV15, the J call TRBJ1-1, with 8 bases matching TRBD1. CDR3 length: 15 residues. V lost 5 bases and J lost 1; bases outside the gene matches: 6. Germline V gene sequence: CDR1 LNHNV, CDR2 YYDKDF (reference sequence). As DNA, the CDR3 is TGTGCCACCAGCCCCCCCGGGACAGGGAACACTGAAGCTTTCTTT. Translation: CATSPPGTGNTEAFF.

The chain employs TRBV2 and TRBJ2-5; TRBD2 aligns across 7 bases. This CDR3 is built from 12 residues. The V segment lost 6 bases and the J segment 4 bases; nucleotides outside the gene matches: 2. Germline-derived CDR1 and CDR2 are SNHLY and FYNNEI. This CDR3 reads CASRVAGETQYF. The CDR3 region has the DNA TGTGCCAGCAGGGTAGCGGGAGAGACCCAGTACTTC.

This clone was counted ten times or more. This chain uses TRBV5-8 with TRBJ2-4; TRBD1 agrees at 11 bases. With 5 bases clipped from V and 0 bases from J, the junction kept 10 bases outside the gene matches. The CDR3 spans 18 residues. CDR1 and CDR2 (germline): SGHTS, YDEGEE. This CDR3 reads CASRLGQGASRAKNIQYF. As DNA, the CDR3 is TGTGCCAGCAGACTTGGACAGGGGGCGAGTCGAGCCAAAAACATTCAGTACTTC.

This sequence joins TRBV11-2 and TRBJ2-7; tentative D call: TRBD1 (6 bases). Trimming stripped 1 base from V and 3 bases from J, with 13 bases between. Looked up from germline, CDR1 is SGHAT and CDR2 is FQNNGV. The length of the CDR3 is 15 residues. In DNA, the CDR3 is TGTGCCAGCAGCTTAGCCCCACCAGGGGACTACGAGCAGTACTTC. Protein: CASSLAPPGDYEQYF.

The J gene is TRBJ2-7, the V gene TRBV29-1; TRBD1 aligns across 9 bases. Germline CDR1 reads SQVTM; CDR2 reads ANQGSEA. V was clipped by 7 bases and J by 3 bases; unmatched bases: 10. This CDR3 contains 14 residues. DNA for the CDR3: TGCAGCGCCTCTAGGGGACAGGGAGGCTACGAGCAGTACTTC. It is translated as CSASRGQGGYEQYF.

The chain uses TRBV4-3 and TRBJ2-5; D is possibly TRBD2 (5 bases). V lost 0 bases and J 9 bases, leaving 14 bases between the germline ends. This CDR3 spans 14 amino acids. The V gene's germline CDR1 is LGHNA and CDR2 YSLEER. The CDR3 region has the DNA TGCGCCAGCAGCCAAGATTACGGGGTGACGGCCCAGTACTTC. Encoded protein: CASSQDYGVTAQYF.

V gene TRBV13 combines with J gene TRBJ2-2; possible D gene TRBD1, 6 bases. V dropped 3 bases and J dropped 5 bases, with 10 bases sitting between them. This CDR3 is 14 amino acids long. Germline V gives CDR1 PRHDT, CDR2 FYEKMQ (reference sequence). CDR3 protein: CASSFYRVTGELFF. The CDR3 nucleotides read TGTGCCAGCAGCTTCTACAGGGTAACCGGGGAGCTGTTTTTT.